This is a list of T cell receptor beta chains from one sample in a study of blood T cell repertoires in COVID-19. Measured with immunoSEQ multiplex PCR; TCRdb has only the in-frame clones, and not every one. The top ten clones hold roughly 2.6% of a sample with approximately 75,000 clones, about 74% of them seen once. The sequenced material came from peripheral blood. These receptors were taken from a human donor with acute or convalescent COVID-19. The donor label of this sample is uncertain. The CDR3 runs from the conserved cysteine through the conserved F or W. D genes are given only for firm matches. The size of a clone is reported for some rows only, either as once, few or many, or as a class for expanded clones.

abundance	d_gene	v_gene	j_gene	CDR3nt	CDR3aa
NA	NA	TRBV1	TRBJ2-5	TGCACCAGCAGCCAAAATCCCCCGGCCCCGACAGGCCAAACAAGGACCCAGTACTTC	CTSSQNPPAPTGQTRTQYF
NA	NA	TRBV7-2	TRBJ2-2	TGTGCCAGCAGCCCCGCACGGGGTCCCACCGGGGAGCTGTTTTTT	CASSPARGPTGELFF
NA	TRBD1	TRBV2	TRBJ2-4	TGTGCCAGCAGTGAATACAGGGGGGTTGCGAACATTCAGTACTTC	CASSEYRGVANIQYF
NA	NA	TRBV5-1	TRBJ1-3	TGCGCCAGCAGCTTCAGTGGAGGGGATGGAAACACCATATATTTT	CASSFSGGDGNTIYF
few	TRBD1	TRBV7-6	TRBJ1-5	TGTGCCAGCAGCCTGGGACAGGTGGAATCGCCCCAGCATTTT	CASSLGQVESPQHF
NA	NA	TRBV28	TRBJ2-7	TGTGCCAGCAGTTTATTAGAAGGGGACGAGCAGTACTTC	CASSLLEGDEQYF
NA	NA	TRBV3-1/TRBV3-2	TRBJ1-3	TGTGCCAGCAGCCAACACTCTGGAAACACCATATATTTT	CASSQHSGNTIYF
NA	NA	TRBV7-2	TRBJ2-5	TGTGCCAGCAGCTTAGTGCAGGGCCGTCAAGAGACCCAGTACTTC	CASSLVQGRQETQYF
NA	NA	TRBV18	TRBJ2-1	TGTGCCAGCTGGCGTGGAGGGAGCTCCTACAATGAGCAGTTCTTC	CASWRGGSSYNEQFF
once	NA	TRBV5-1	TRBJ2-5	TGCGCCAGCAGATACGGATCTAGGTCCCAAGAGACCCAGTACTTC	CASRYGSRSQETQYF
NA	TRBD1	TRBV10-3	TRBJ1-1	TGTGCCATCAGTCGAGGGACAGGGAGAACTGAAGCTTTCTTT	CAISRGTGRTEAFF
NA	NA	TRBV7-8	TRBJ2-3	TGTGCCAGCAGCTTAATGGACTTTAGCACAGATACGCAGTATTTT	CASSLMDFSTDTQYF
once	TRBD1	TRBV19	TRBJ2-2	TGTGCCAGTAGTCTCGGGACAGGGATTTTCACCGGGGAGCTGTTTTTT	CASSLGTGIFTGELFF